The 8 T cell receptor beta chains below all came from one sample that was sequenced in a study of cytomegalovirus exposure and HLA in healthy donors. Use of 60 Vbeta and 13 Jbeta primers characterized the PCR. Only in-frame clones appear in the TCRdb table, and some are missing; sequencing was by immunoSEQ multiplex PCR. The data contain 200,000 to 250,000 clones, approximately 80% of them singletons. Material for sequencing was PBMCs. These receptors came from a man aged 25-45 years in good health and CMV-seronegative.

The J gene is TRBJ2-5, the V gene TRBV4-1, with TRBD1 matching 7 bases. The better agreement between TRBJ2-7 and the DNA end casts doubt on the J call. The germline gives CDR1 MGHRA, CDR2 YSYEKL. The CDR3 runs 15 residues. CDR3 nucleotide sequence: TGCGCCAGCAGCCGAGGACAGGCGAACTCCTACGAGCAGTACTTC. Translation gives CASSRGQANSYEQYF.

CDR3 sequence (DNA): TGTGCCAGCAGTTCTAGCGTCTCCTACGAGCAGTACTTC. It specifies CASSSSVSYEQYF. The rearrangement uses TRBV27 and TRBJ2-7; maybe TRBD2 (6 bases). Trimming pared 4 bases from V and 0 bases from J, leaving 7 bases between. The germline gives CDR1 MNHEY, CDR2 SMNVEV (reference sequence). The CDR3 is 13 amino acids.

The chain links TRBV6-1 to TRBJ2-7, with D possibly TRBD2 on 5 matching bases. Trimming took 7 bases from V and 1 from J, leaving 17 bases between them. CDR1 is MNHNS, CDR2 SASEGT, per germline. CDR3 length: 15 residues. CDR3 residues: CASITGVADSYEQYF. CDR3 bases: TGTGCCAGCATCACCGGGGTTGCGGATTCCTACGAGCAGTACTTC.

This rearrangement joins TRBV13 to TRBJ2-7; D possibly corresponds to TRBD2 (5 bases). CDR3 length: 13 residues. Between the trimmed V and J ends, which lost 5 bases and 6 bases, there was a span of 14 bases. CDR1 and CDR2 (germline): PRHDT, FYEKMQ (reference sequence). The CDR3 DNA reads as TGTGCCAGCAGCGACTATAGCGTAGCCGAGCAGTACTTC. This encodes CASSDYSVAEQYF.

The chain carries TRBV29-1 and TRBJ2-3; 10 bases map to TRBD2. This CDR3 region has 16 residues. V shed 6 bases, J shed 0 bases, and the junction held 9 bases outside the gene matches. From germline, CDR1 is SQVTM and CDR2 ANQGSEA. The CDR3 region has the DNA TGCAGCGTAGCTGAAGGACTAGCGGTTAGCACAGATACGCAGTATTTT. It codes for CSVAEGLAVSTDTQYF.

J is TRBJ2-7 and V is TRBV7-3, with TRBD2 matching 11 bases. The V segment lost 4 bases and the J segment 0 bases; nucleotides outside the gene matches: 11. Germline loops: CDR1 SGHTA, CDR2 FQGTGA. This CDR3 region has 18 residues. CDR3 nucleotide sequence: TGTGCCAGCAGCTCCCAGACTAGCGGGGATCCCCTCTCCTACGAGCAGTACTTC. Translated, it gives CASSSQTSGDPLSYEQYF.

The CDR3: CASSLPGINEQFF. The CDR3 DNA follows: TGTGCCAGCAGCTTACCGGGGATCAATGAGCAGTTCTTC. This chain uses TRBV7-3 with TRBJ2-1; a weak D match, TRBD2 (5 bases). Germline V gene data show CDR1 as SGHTA and CDR2 as FQGTGA. Trimming took off 2 bases at V and 6 bases at J, with 8 bases between the two ends. The CDR3 is made up of 13 amino acids.

The V and J genes are TRBV9 and TRBJ2-5; TRBD2 is a possible D gene (6 bases). The germline CDR1 and CDR2 sequences are SGDLS and YYNGEE. V lost 4 bases and J lost 5, with 15 bases in between. The CDR3 has 14 amino acids. Here the CDR3 reads CASSLFSAGETQYF. CDR3 sequence (DNA): TGTGCCAGCAGCCTATTTTCCGCGGGGGAGACCCAGTACTTC.